This entry describes one T cell receptor (beta chain). The antigen remains undetermined. A single record per CDR3 protein comes from TCRdb applying MiXCR to the RT-PCR reads. The data hold about 800,000 distinct CDR3 sequences, with 21% observed a single time. This record comes from a study of response to subunit inactivated influenza vaccine. Germline loops: CDR1 SEHNR, CDR2 FQNEAQ (reference sequence). Trimming pared 2 bases from V and 4 bases from J, leaving 11 bases between. The CDR3 sequence is 15 residues long. The study's findings and limits: Authors proposed each seasonal influenza vaccination draws in few new T cells.

The chain recombines TRBV7-9 with TRBJ2-2; D remains unclear. The TCR was taken from a man in his forties or fifties who received an inactivated influenza vaccine. The input for sequencing was PBMCs from blood, taken around 5 days after vaccination. CDR3 residues: CASSLRVRSTGELFF. DNA for the CDR3: TGTGCCAGCAGCTTAAGGGTCCGCTCCACCGGGGAGCTGTTTTTT.